The 4 T cell receptor beta chains in this list originate from one sample, sequenced in a study of blood T cell repertoires in COVID-19. Assay: immunoSEQ multiplex PCR; the TCRdb copy retains only in-frame clones and omits some. The table lists 150,000 or so clones, 88% of them singletons. What was sequenced was peripheral blood. Receptors originate from a human donor in a cohort sampled during active COVID-19.

This clone has only one observation. This chain links TRBV19 with TRBJ2-1; TRBD2 is a possible D gene (7 bases). The length of the CDR3 is 14 residues. Germline V gene lookup returns CDR1 LNHDA and CDR2 SQIVND (reference sequence). The V end was cut by 10 bases, the J end by 2 bases, with 15 bases between. The CDR3 loop reads CATIGGVAYNEQFF. As DNA, the CDR3 is TGTGCCACCATAGGGGGGGTGGCCTACAATGAGCAGTTCTTC. Supplemented by reference TRBV19 and TRBJ2-1, the full variable domain reads DGGITQSPKYLFRKEGQNVTLSCEQNLNHDAMYWYRQDPGQGLRLIYYSQIVNDFQKGDIAEGYSVSREKKESFPLTVTSAQKNPTAFYLCATIGGVAYNEQFFGPGTRLTVL.

The rearrangement joins TRBV7-9 to TRBJ1-1; a possible D gene is TRBD1 (6 bases). Deletions cut 7 bases from V and 6 bases from J, with 24 bases between. The CDR3 is made up of 16 amino acids. Per the germline V gene, CDR1 is SEHNR and CDR2 is FQNEAQ (reference sequence). CDR3 DNA sequence: TGTGCCAGCACGCCGGGTCCTGGACCATCAGGGGCTGAAGCTTTCTTT. It yields the protein CASTPGPGPSGAEAFF.

The CDR3 region is CASSFETGANTGELFF. CDR3 DNA: TGTGCCAGCAGCTTTGAGACAGGCGCGAACACCGGGGAGCTGTTTTTT. The rearrangement joins TRBV7-9 to TRBJ2-2; maybe TRBD1 (6 bases). CDR1 SEHNR and CDR2 FQNEAQ come from the germline V gene (reference sequence). Deletions cut 3 bases from V and 0 bases from J, with 11 bases between. The CDR3 is 16 residues long.

The V gene is TRBV30, the J gene TRBJ2-7; D not certain. The germline gives CDR1 GTSNPN, CDR2 SVGIG (reference sequence). This CDR3 contains 13 residues. V lost 0 bases and J 4 bases, leaving 10 bases between the germline ends. CDR3 bases: TGTGCCTGGAGTGTCCAGGCCATTTACGAGCAGTACTTC. Translated, it gives CAWSVQAIYEQYF.